The 12 T cell receptor beta chains below all came from one sample that was sequenced in a study of T-cell memory formation after mild COVID-19. Using its own MiXCR run on the 5' RACE reads, TCRdb lists one record per CDR3 protein. This table has 200,000 to 300,000 distinct CDR3 sequences, approximately 15% appearing once. Sequenced input: PBMCs or a T cell subset sorted from them (not recorded which). Source of these receptors: a young man who had mild COVID-19 (a few samples of this study predate the infection). Cell type and time point are not known.

This clonotype has a handful of counts. This chain uses TRBV14 with TRBJ2-2; 7 nucleotides line up with TRBD1. The germline CDR1 and CDR2 sequences are SGHDN and FVKESK. V lost 5 bases to trimming and J lost 7 bases; unmatched junction nucleotides: 4. The length of the CDR3 is 13 residues. The CDR3 region has the DNA TGTGCCAGCAGCAGGGGGCCAGGCGGGGAGCTGTTTTTT. Translation: CASSRGPGGELFF.

This clonotype was seen more than once but under ten times. V gene TRBV7-2 combines with J gene TRBJ2-3; the D gene could be TRBD1 or TRBD2 (6 bases each). The ends were cut back, 1 base at V and 0 bases at J, with 14 bases in the middle. CDR1 is SGHTA, CDR2 FQGNSA, per germline. The CDR3 sequence is 17 residues long. CDR3 protein: CASSLEGGFSSTDTQYF. In DNA, the CDR3 is TGTGCCAGCAGCTTAGAGGGGGGATTTTCTAGCACAGATACGCAGTATTTT.

This chain uses TRBV5-1 with TRBJ2-3, with 8 bases fitting TRBD2. Unmatched junction bases numbered 4, after V lost 0 bases and J lost 1 base. The CDR3 runs 16 residues. The germline CDR1 and CDR2 sequences are SGHRS and YFSETQ. The CDR3 sequence: CASSLAGRGGTDTQYF. The CDR3 nucleotides are TGCGCCAGCAGCTTGGCCGGGCGGGGGGGCACAGATACGCAGTATTTT.

The chain carries TRBV18 and TRBJ1-6; 8 bases line up with TRBD1. Looked up from germline, CDR1 is KGHSH and CDR2 is LQKENI. The CDR3 has 14 residues. J gave up 7 bases and V 3 bases, and 2 bases lay outside the gene matches. As DNA, the CDR3 is TGTGCCAGCTCACCTGACAGGGGAAATTCACCCCTCCACTTT. It codes for CASSPDRGNSPLHF.

This clonotype was counted between two and nine times. V and J are TRBV12-3 or TRBV12-4 and TRBJ1-1; no firm D call. The CDR3 is 12 residues long. The germline V and J ends were trimmed by 5 bases and 7 bases, with 11 bases remaining between them. The CDR3 DNA reads TGTGCCAGCAGTCAAGCCCCAGTTGAAGCTTTCTTT. It encodes CASSQAPVEAFF.

This clonotype was detected only a few times. The chain recombines TRBV9 with TRBJ2-6, with 7 bases aligning to TRBD2. This CDR3 is built from 18 residues. V lost 0 bases to trimming and J lost 2 bases; unmatched junction nucleotides: 8. Germline loops: CDR1 SGDLS, CDR2 YYNGEE. The CDR3 DNA reads TGTGCCAGCAGCGTAGGCCGGGAGGTCTATGCTGGGGCCAACGTCCTGACTTTC. Translated, it gives CASSVGREVYAGANVLTF.

Only a few counts were recorded for this clonotype. In nucleotides, the CDR3 is TGTGCCAGCAGCCGGAGGGGGGAGCGCACTGAAGCTTTCTTT. Protein: CASSRRGERTEAFF. J is TRBJ1-1 and V is TRBV5-4, with a possible D match to TRBD1 (6 bases). This CDR3 contains 14 residues. Trimming pared 4 bases from V and 4 bases from J, leaving 14 bases between. Per the germline V gene, CDR1 is SGHNT and CDR2 is YYREEE (reference sequence).

This clonotype was observed a handful of times. The V call is TRBV7-8, the J call TRBJ1-1; 10 positions match TRBD1. The CDR3 is made up of 15 amino acids. Trimming at V came to 5 bases and at J to 1 base, leaving 4 bases not matched to a gene. Germline V gene data show CDR1 as SGHVS and CDR2 as FQNEAQ. The CDR3 loop reads CASSPWTGGNTEAFF. CDR3 coding DNA: TGTGCCAGCAGCCCATGGACAGGGGGGAACACTGAAGCTTTCTTT.

This clonotype was observed a handful of times. CDR3 region: CASSSRASGGSGNTIYF. The CDR3 nucleotides are TGTGCCAGCAGTTCACGGGCGTCAGGGGGCTCTGGAAACACCATATATTTT. The J gene is TRBJ1-3, the V gene TRBV6-6, with 7 nucleotides matching TRBD1. The length of the CDR3 is 17 residues. Germline V gene sequence: CDR1 MNHNY, CDR2 SVGAGI (reference sequence). V dropped 4 bases and J dropped 0; count of bases not matched to a gene: 9.

The CDR3 DNA reads TGTGCCTCACAGGAGGACCAAGAGACCCAGTACTTC. As protein: CASQEDQETQYF. The V call is TRBV10-3, the J call TRBJ2-5; D could derive from TRBD1 or TRBD2 (5 bases each). Germline loops: CDR1 ENHRY, CDR2 SYGVKD. V dropped 11 bases and J dropped 0 bases, with 10 bases sitting between them. The CDR3 spans 12 residues.

The chain recombines TRBV18 with TRBJ1-2; tentative D call: TRBD1 (6 bases). From germline, CDR1 is KGHSH and CDR2 LQKENI. V was clipped by 2 bases and J by 8 bases, with 18 bases between them. The CDR3 length is 15 residues. The DNA for the CDR3 is TGTGCCAGCTCACCAGCGGCAGGGGACCTGGAAGGCTACACCTTC. Translated, it gives CASSPAAGDLEGYTF.

The DNA for the CDR3 is TGTGCCAGCAGCTTCAACCCGACTAGCGGGGAAGGCGGTGAGCAGTTCTTC. Translated, it gives CASSFNPTSGEGGEQFF. The chain carries TRBV11-2 and TRBJ2-1; 11 positions agree with TRBD2. Germline loops: CDR1 SGHAT, CDR2 FQNNGV. CDR3 length: 17 residues. J lost 9 bases, V lost 3 bases, and 13 bases had no gene match.